Shown below are 30 T cell receptor beta chains from a single sample sequenced in a study of glioma-infiltrating T cells. The iRepertoire nested amplicon-rescue multiplex PCR amplified TCR alpha and beta CDR3s from RNA. TCRdb recomputed calls from the multiplex PCR reads with MiXCR, one row per CDR3 protein. The table shows 84,000 or so distinct CDR3 sequences, with 20% to 25% occurring only once. The specimen sequenced was glioma tissue, nonneoplastic brain tissue, or PBMCs (not recorded which). Source of these receptors: a human donor with low-grade glioma or glioblastoma, undergoing nonglioma brain surgery, or in good health (not recorded which).

Note on this clonotype: The missing conserved phenylalanine or tryptophan at the end of this CDR3 makes a read error likely. The V and J genes are TRBV7-2 and TRBJ2-1; 10 nucleotides agree with TRBD2. Per the germline V gene, CDR1 is SGHTA and CDR2 is FQGNSA. The CDR3 totals 16 residues. V gave up 4 bases and J gave up 9 bases; unmatched junction bases: 12. CDR3 region: CASSSQRGGHGSEQFL. The CDR3 DNA reads TGTGCCAGCAGCTCCCAGCGGGGGGGCCATGGAAGTGAGCAGTTCCTC.

About this clonotype itself: Given a much more abundant clone one base away, this may be a read error. The CDR3 loop reads CARSPPPGNQPQHF. The CDR3 DNA sequence: TGTGCCAGAAGCCCCCCGCCCGGGAATCAGCCCCAGCATTTT. The V call is TRBV12-3 or TRBV12-4, the J call TRBJ1-5; D remains unclear. The ends were cut back, 9 bases at V and 4 bases at J, with 16 bases in the middle. This CDR3 comprises 14 residues.

In its sample, this clonotype was seen a few times. The genes are TRBV11-1 and TRBJ2-7; the match to TRBD2 covers 13 bases. V lost 0 bases, J lost 3 bases, and 2 bases stayed unmatched. Germline CDR1 is SGHAT and CDR2 is FQDESV (reference sequence). The CDR3 has 16 amino acids. The CDR3 sequence: CASSLAGTSGVYEQYF. CDR3 nucleotide sequence: TGTGCCAGCAGCTTAGCCGGGACTAGCGGGGTCTACGAGCAGTACTTC.

Many counts were recorded for this clonotype. One junction end does not reproduce the germline sequence, and a read error may be involved. J is TRBJ2-2 and V is TRBV6-6, with a tentative D call TRBD2 (6 bases). Germline assignment: CDR1 MNHNY and CDR2 SVGAGI (reference sequence). The CDR3 has 16 residues. The CDR3 bases are TGTGCCAGCAGTAACTCGCACGGGAGAAACACCGGGGAGCTGTTTTTT. Encoded protein: CASSNSHGRNTGELFF.

This clonotype showed up many times. The V call is TRBV2, the J call TRBJ2-3, with D perhaps TRBD2 (5 bases). The ends were cut back, 0 bases at V and 6 bases at J, with 10 bases in the middle. CDR3 length: 14 residues. In germline, CDR1 is SNHLY, CDR2 FYNNEI. CDR3 residues: CASSEAGRRDTQYF. The CDR3 region has the DNA TGTGCCAGCAGTGAAGCGGGCAGGAGGGATACGCAGTATTTT.

A few counts support this clonotype. The CDR3 is CASSTTPGTVNEKLFF. The CDR3 bases are TGTGCCAGCAGCACTACCCCCGGGACAGTGAATGAAAAACTGTTTTTT. The chain links TRBV4-2 to TRBJ1-4, with 7 bases matching TRBD1. The ends lost 5 bases at V and 5 bases at J; junction bases unmatched: 11. Germline assignment: CDR1 LGHNA and CDR2 YNFKEQ. This CDR3 comprises 16 residues.

V gene TRBV2 combines with J gene TRBJ2-3; 8 bases match TRBD1. CDR3 length: 14 amino acids. The V gene end was trimmed by 6 bases and the J gene end by 4 bases; junction bases not matched to a gene: 6. The germline V gene encodes CDR1 SNHLY and CDR2 FYNNEI. In DNA form, the CDR3 reads TGTGCCAGCAGGGACAGGACAGGGTCAGATACGCAGTATTTT. The encoded protein is CASRDRTGSDTQYF.

V is TRBV5-1 and J is TRBJ2-3, with D unresolved. CDR1 and CDR2 from the germline V gene are SGHRS and YFSETQ. Trimming cost V 1 base and J 0 bases, with 6 bases left between them. This CDR3 has 14 residues. CDR3 sequence reads: CASSLPGSTDTQYF. CDR3 coding DNA: TGCGCCAGCAGCTTGCCGGGTAGCACAGATACGCAGTATTTT.

This clonotype was detected many times. The J gene is TRBJ1-5, the V gene TRBV19; the D gene is possibly TRBD1 (6 bases). Germline V lookup: CDR1 LNHDA, CDR2 SQIVND (reference sequence). Trimming took 3 bases from V and 3 from J, leaving 15 bases between them. This CDR3 contains 16 residues. For the CDR3, the DNA is TGTGCCAGTAGTATGTTAGGCAGGGGTAACAATCAGCCCCAGCATTTT. Translated: CASSMLGRGNNQPQHF.

This clonotype has ten or more counts. The V gene is TRBV4-1, the J gene TRBJ2-1, with D unresolved. Deletions cut 10 bases from V and 5 bases from J, with 15 bases between. Per the germline V gene, CDR1 is MGHRA and CDR2 is YSYEKL. CDR3 length: 13 amino acids. The CDR3 nucleotides are TGCGCCACCTCCACGTCGACAAACAATGAGCAGTTCTTC. Residues: CATSTSTNNEQFF.

The CDR3 DNA follows: TGTGCCAGCAGTTTAGATGGCACGGAGACCCAGTACTTC. Protein sequence: CASSLDGTETQYF. The chain carries TRBV12-3 or TRBV12-4 and TRBJ2-5; D is ambiguous. This CDR3 spans 13 amino acids. Trimming pared 1 base from V and 5 bases from J, leaving 8 bases between.

This clonotype was seen at least ten times. V is TRBV6-1 and J is TRBJ1-6; D is undetermined. Trimming left V 6 bases short and J 4 bases short, with 10 bases between. The CDR3 runs 14 residues. Germline lookup yields CDR1 MNHNS and CDR2 SASEGT. In nucleotides, the CDR3 is TGTGCCAGCAGCCAGGAGGTATATAATTCACCCCTCCACTTT. Encoded protein: CASSQEVYNSPLHF.

This clonotype was seen a handful of times. This rearrangement joins TRBV19 to TRBJ1-1; D unresolved. Germline loops: CDR1 LNHDA, CDR2 SQIVND (reference sequence). The CDR3 consists of 14 residues. V dropped 5 bases and J dropped 1 base, with 11 bases sitting between them. CDR3 in DNA: TGTGCCAGTAGTCTGACAATTACGAACACTGAAGCTTTCTTT. Amino acid sequence: CASSLTITNTEAFF.

This clonotype appeared a few times. V and J are TRBV12-3 or TRBV12-4 and TRBJ2-5, with no clear D. CDR3 size: 13 residues. Trimming took 2 bases from V and 1 from J, leaving 5 bases between them. For the CDR3, the DNA is TGTGCCAGCAGTTTACCGCCCCAAGAGACCCAGTACTTC. It encodes CASSLPPQETQYF.

Details on this clonotype: Compared with germline, one end of the junction differs, possibly owing to a read error. The rearrangement joins TRBV7-9 to TRBJ2-1, with 9 bases matching TRBD2. This CDR3 comprises 15 residues. Germline values: CDR1 SEHNR, CDR2 FQNEAQ (reference sequence). The CDR3 DNA reads TGTGCCAGCAGCTTAGGGACTAGCGTGTCCAATAAGCAGTTCTTC. Protein product: CASSLGTSVSNKQFF.

This clonotype is large by share. This chain links TRBV27 with TRBJ1-1, with unresolved D. The germline CDR1 and CDR2 sequences are MNHEY and SMNVEV (reference sequence). The CDR3 is made up of 13 amino acids. V gave up 2 bases and J gave up 1 base, with 5 bases separating them. The CDR3 is CASSLRQNTEAFF. The CDR3 DNA follows: TGTGCCAGCAGTTTAAGACAGAACACTGAAGCTTTCTTT.

This clonotype was observed a few times. This rearrangement joins TRBV11-1 to TRBJ2-1, with 10 bases that match TRBD2. The germline V gene encodes CDR1 SGHAT and CDR2 FQDESV (reference sequence). The CDR3 spans 19 residues. Trimming took 4 bases from V and 0 from J; bases not matched to a gene: 12. The CDR3 bases are TGTGCCAGCAGCTCAGGCCCAGCGGGAGGGCGGGGCTCCTACAATGAGCAGTTCTTC. This encodes CASSSGPAGGRGSYNEQFF.

The CDR3 DNA sequence: TGTGCCAGCAGCTATGACAGGGGAGGACGGTATGGCTACACCTTC. Residues: CASSYDRGGRYGYTF. The V gene is TRBV5-6, the J gene TRBJ1-2; 8 bases are a match to TRBD1. Germline V gives CDR1 SGHDT, CDR2 YYEEEE. V shed 3 bases and J 5 bases; nucleotides not matched to a gene: 9. The CDR3 is made up of 15 amino acids.

V gene TRBV12-5 combines with J gene TRBJ2-1; TRBD2 agrees at 8 bases. CDR3 length: 14 residues. J was trimmed by 0 bases and V by 5 bases; bases with no gene match: 0. The germline V gene encodes CDR1 LGHNT and CDR2 FRNRAP. CDR3 DNA sequence: TGTGCTAGTGGTCTAGCGGGCTCCTACAATGAGCAGTTCTTC. Translation gives CASGLAGSYNEQFF.

For this clonotype: Mismatch with germline at one junction end may stem from a read error. The chain carries TRBV7-9 and TRBJ2-5; either TRBD1 or TRBD2 may supply D (5 bases each). Germline CDR1 and CDR2: SEHNR and FQNEAQ (reference sequence). The CDR3 runs to 17 residues. The CDR3 coding sequence is TGTGCCAACAGCCCCAGGGAGTTAGCTGCGACTCAAGAGACCCAGTACTTC. Translating gives CANSPRELAATQETQYF.

The V call is TRBV7-9, the J call TRBJ2-7; 8 bases agree with TRBD2. Trimming took 5 bases from V and 3 from J; bases not matched to a gene: 12. CDR3 length: 16 residues. The V gene's germline CDR1 is SEHNR and CDR2 FQNEAQ (reference sequence). Here the CDR3 reads CASSVGLASSNYEQYF. The DNA of the CDR3 is TGTGCCAGCAGCGTAGGACTAGCAAGTTCGAACTACGAGCAGTACTTC.

This clonotype was seen at least ten times. The V and J genes are TRBV2 and TRBJ2-1, with 7 bases identical to TRBD2. The CDR3 has 15 amino acids. CDR1 SNHLY and CDR2 FYNNEI come from the germline V gene. Trimming at V came to 8 bases and at J to 5 bases, leaving 12 bases not matched to a gene. CDR3 loop: CASLAEVGVNNEQFF. The CDR3 nucleotides read TGTGCCAGCCTAGCGGAAGTTGGGGTCAACAATGAGCAGTTCTTC. Full variable domain (rest looked up from reference TRBV2 and TRBJ2-1): EPEVTQTPSHQVTQMGQEVILRCVPISNHLYFYWYRQILGQKVEFLVSFYNNEISEKSEIFDDQFSVERPDGSNFTLKIRSTKLEDSAMYFCASLAEVGVNNEQFFGPGTRLTVL.

V is TRBV10-2 and J is TRBJ2-7; 12 bases map to TRBD2. Germline CDR1 is WSHSY and CDR2 is SAAADI. The junction had 6 bases not matched to a gene; V was cut back by 6 bases and J by 3 bases. The CDR3 covers 15 residues. In nucleotides, the CDR3 is TGCGCCAGCAGACTAGCGGGGGGCAATATCTACGAGCAGTACTTC. This translates into CASRLAGGNIYEQYF.

This clonotype was counted a single time. The chain couples TRBV3-1 to TRBJ2-1; tentatively, D is TRBD1 or TRBD2 (5 bases each). The CDR3 totals 16 residues. Germline V gene lookup returns CDR1 LGHDT and CDR2 YNNKEL (reference sequence). Trimming removed 0 bases from V and 7 bases from J, with 16 bases in between. CDR3 sequence: CASSQDLGETDNEQFF. The CDR3 coding sequence is TGTGCCAGCAGCCAAGATCTGGGGGAGACTGATAATGAGCAGTTCTTC.

This clonotype was seen a few times. The rearrangement uses TRBV12-3 or TRBV12-4 and TRBJ1-1, with 7 bases aligning to TRBD1. CDR3 length equals 13 residues. V dropped 6 bases and J dropped 5; count of bases not matched to a gene: 6. The CDR3 protein is CASSTRGGTEAFF. The CDR3 DNA is TGTGCCAGCAGCACCAGGGGGGGAACTGAAGCTTTCTTT.

This clonotype was counted many times. The gene calls are TRBV2 and TRBJ1-4; no firm D call. Trimming removed 4 bases at V and 5 bases at J, with 8 bases between. The CDR3 is 13 amino acids. Germline CDR1 reads SNHLY; CDR2 reads FYNNEI. The CDR3 reads CASSGFNNEKLFF. In nucleotides, the CDR3 is TGTGCCAGCAGTGGTTTTAACAATGAAAAACTGTTTTTT.

This clonotype was seen repeatedly, ten times or more. This chain joins TRBV15 and TRBJ1-3; D ambiguous. The germline CDR1 and CDR2 sequences are LNHNV and YYDKDF (reference sequence). Trimming left V 0 bases short and J 4 bases short, with 16 bases between. The CDR3 runs 17 residues. CDR3 sequence (DNA): TGTGCCACCAGCAGAGATCGGGCAGGTTCGGGGGGAAACACCATATATTTT. Translation: CATSRDRAGSGGNTIYF.

In nucleotides, the CDR3 is TGTGCCAGCAGCCAAGATCCGGGGGGCTCCAATGAGCAGTTCTTC. It yields the protein CASSQDPGGSNEQFF. The chain is built from TRBV14 and TRBJ2-1; D is possibly TRBD2 (7 bases). V lost 0 bases, J lost 6 bases, and 12 bases lay in between. Looked up from germline, CDR1 is SGHDN and CDR2 is FVKESK. The CDR3 is made up of 15 amino acids.

This clonotype came up many times. The chain recombines TRBV24-1 with TRBJ2-1; perhaps TRBD2 as D (6 bases). This CDR3 comprises 14 residues. V lost 1 base, J lost 7 bases, and 10 bases lay in between. Germline V lookup: CDR1 KGHDR, CDR2 SFDVKD. CDR3: CATSDFTAGNEQFF. CDR3 sequence (DNA): TGTGCCACCAGTGATTTTACGGCGGGAAATGAGCAGTTCTTC.

Many counts were recorded for this clonotype. The chain's CDR3 is CASSWASLLETQYF. The CDR3 region has the DNA TGTGCCAGCAGTTGGGCTAGCCTTCTGGAGACCCAGTACTTC. This sequence joins TRBV12-3 or TRBV12-4 and TRBJ2-5; D is perhaps TRBD2 (5 bases). The length of the CDR3 is 14 residues. Trimming stripped 4 bases from V and 5 bases from J, with 14 bases between.